The following is a T cell receptor (beta chain) sequence with its context. Antigen specificity is unknown. The Oncomine TCR Beta short-read assay generated sequence data from the DNA of cultured CD4+ T cells. TCRdb reprocessed the PCR reads with MiXCR, giving one entry per CDR3 protein. The sample consists of about 25,000 distinct CDR3 sequences, about 40% of them appearing once. V lost 3 bases and J lost 7, with 15 bases in between. The CDR3 covers 13 residues. CDR1 and CDR2 (germline): DFQATT, SNEGSKA (reference sequence). The data originate from a study of vaccination and CD4 T cells after COVID-19. Study background: In the control cultures, a CEFX pool, an HIV-1 Nef pool, or no peptide was supplied.

Study-wide points: The study sampled relatively few convalescent patients and omitted early post-infection timepoints.

The treatment: approximately nine-day PBMC culture with coronavirus spike peptide pools or control peptides (ViraFEST assay). The source material was CD4+ T cells from blood, cultured in vitro. The receptor was derived from a human donor who had recovered from COVID-19. V gene TRBV20-1 combines with J gene TRBJ1-1; unclear D gene. Here the CDR3 reads CSAREQVEGEAFF. The DNA of the CDR3 is TGCAGTGCTAGGGAGCAGGTGGAGGGTGAAGCTTTCTTT.